A selection of T cell receptor beta chains follows, all from one sample in a study of human T cells and chemical hapten exposure. MiXCR was run by TCRdb on the RACE reads, yielding one entry per CDR3 protein. Of over 100,000 distinct CDR3 sequences in the sample, over 9% were seen once. The specimen was whole blood, collected in connection with sensitization to the hapten diphenylcyclopropenone (DPC). Receptor source: a woman aged 45 to 65 with alopecia areata. Some clones in this sample may be carry-over from other donors' samples. Each CDR3 is given with its conserved first and last residue. Each record gives: CDR3 DNA, CDR3 protein, V gene, clone size, J gene, D gene. D genes are given only for firm matches. The size of a clone is reported for some rows only, either as once, few or many, or as a class for expanded clones.

CDR3nt: TGTGCCAGCAGATCACGGGGCCTCAATCAGCCCCAGCATTTT
CDR3aa: CASRSRGLNQPQHF
v_gene: TRBV6-6
abundance: many
j_gene: TRBJ1-5
d_gene: -

CDR3nt: TGTGCCACCCACGGCCTTAACACTGAAGCTTTCTTT
CDR3aa: CATHGLNTEAFF
v_gene: TRBV5-6
abundance: few
j_gene: TRBJ1-1
d_gene: -

CDR3nt: TGCAGCGTTGGCTGGGTAGGTGGGCAGCCCCAGCATTTT
CDR3aa: CSVGWVGGQPQHF
v_gene: TRBV29-1
abundance: few
j_gene: TRBJ1-5
d_gene: -

CDR3nt: TGTGCCAGCTCACCTTATGACTCTGGGGCCAACGACCTGACTTTC
CDR3aa: CASSPYDSGANDLTF
v_gene: TRBV18
abundance: -
j_gene: TRBJ2-6
d_gene: -

CDR3nt: TGTGCCAGCAGCGTGGGGGGCGTGGGGGAGCTGTTTTTT
CDR3aa: CASSVGGVGELFF
v_gene: TRBV9
abundance: few
j_gene: TRBJ2-2
d_gene: -

CDR3nt: TGCGCCAGCCGGTCGTCCGGGACACGGATAATCGAGCAGTACTTC
CDR3aa: CASRSSGTRIIEQYF
v_gene: TRBV5-1
abundance: many
j_gene: TRBJ2-7
d_gene: -

CDR3nt: TGTGCCAGCAGTGAATTGGGCCAATTGGAAAATTCACCCCTCCACTTT
CDR3aa: CASSELGQLENSPLHF
v_gene: TRBV25-1
abundance: few
j_gene: TRBJ1-6
d_gene: -

CDR3nt: TGTGCCTGGAGTGTACTCAATGAGCAGTTCTTC
CDR3aa: CAWSVLNEQFF
v_gene: TRBV30
abundance: few
j_gene: TRBJ2-1
d_gene: -

CDR3nt: TGCAGTGCTGAGGGACCGATAGGCAACACCATATATTTT
CDR3aa: CSAEGPIGNTIYF
v_gene: TRBV20-1
abundance: few
j_gene: TRBJ1-3
d_gene: -

CDR3nt: TGTGCCAGCAGTGCGACAGGGGGCGGAAACACCATATATTTT
CDR3aa: CASSATGGGNTIYF
v_gene: TRBV12-3/TRBV12-4
abundance: few
j_gene: TRBJ1-3
d_gene: TRBD1

CDR3nt: TGTGCCAGCAGCTTAAGGGCAGGGGGGACTGAAGCTTTCTTT
CDR3aa: CASSLRAGGTEAFF
v_gene: TRBV7-2
abundance: many
j_gene: TRBJ1-1
d_gene: TRBD1

CDR3nt: TGCAGTGCTTCCCGGGCGGCCTACAATGAGCAGTTCTTC
CDR3aa: CSASRAAYNEQFF
v_gene: TRBV20-1
abundance: many
j_gene: TRBJ2-1
d_gene: -

CDR3nt: TGTGCCAGCAAAGCAGCGGGAGCCCGTGGCGGGGAGCTGTTTTTT
CDR3aa: CASKAAGARGGELFF
v_gene: TRBV6-6
abundance: few
j_gene: TRBJ2-2
d_gene: TRBD2

CDR3nt: TGTGCCAGCAGTGAAGCCCGGGGGCAATACGAGCAGTACTTC
CDR3aa: CASSEARGQYEQYF
v_gene: TRBV2
abundance: few
j_gene: TRBJ2-7
d_gene: -

CDR3nt: TGTGCCAGCAGCTTCCAGACAGGGGGCACTGAAGCTTTCTTT
CDR3aa: CASSFQTGGTEAFF
v_gene: TRBV11-2
abundance: few
j_gene: TRBJ1-1
d_gene: TRBD1

CDR3nt: TGTGCCAGCAGTGAAAGAGGGGGCGATTCACCCCTCCACTTT
CDR3aa: CASSERGGDSPLHF
v_gene: TRBV2
abundance: few
j_gene: TRBJ1-6
d_gene: TRBD1

CDR3nt: TGCGCCAGCAGCTTGGTACAGGGGGAAGCTTTCTTT
CDR3aa: CASSLVQGEAFF
v_gene: TRBV5-1
abundance: -
j_gene: TRBJ1-1
d_gene: TRBD1

CDR3nt: TGCAGCGTGGGTGACAGTCCTACTAACTATGGCTACACCTTC
CDR3aa: CSVGDSPTNYGYTF
v_gene: TRBV29-1
abundance: few
j_gene: TRBJ1-2
d_gene: -

CDR3nt: TGTGCCAGCAGTTCCGCTGGGGACTATCGGAAAAATGAGCAGTTCTTC
CDR3aa: CASSSAGDYRKNEQFF
v_gene: TRBV6-5
abundance: few
j_gene: TRBJ2-1
d_gene: TRBD2

CDR3nt: TGTGCCAGCAGTTCCCAAGTGGGGGGCAAGCAGTTCTTC
CDR3aa: CASSSQVGGKQFF
v_gene: TRBV6-2/TRBV6-3
abundance: few
j_gene: TRBJ2-1
d_gene: -

CDR3nt: TGTGCCAGCAGCGTAGAAAACACCCTTTTATATGGCTACACCTTC
CDR3aa: CASSVENTLLYGYTF
v_gene: TRBV9
abundance: few
j_gene: TRBJ1-2
d_gene: -

CDR3nt: TGCGCCAGCAGCCAACTGGGCCTAAACATTCAGTACTTC
CDR3aa: CASSQLGLNIQYF
v_gene: TRBV4-1
abundance: -
j_gene: TRBJ2-4
d_gene: -

CDR3nt: TGCGCCAGCAGCTTGGATGGGGGCTACTCTGGGGCCAACGTCCTGACTTTC
CDR3aa: CASSLDGGYSGANVLTF
v_gene: TRBV5-1
abundance: many
j_gene: TRBJ2-6
d_gene: -

CDR3nt: TGCAGTGCTAGGGGTAGCGGGGGAGCCAGTAGAGTGGATACGCAGTATTTT
CDR3aa: CSARGSGGASRVDTQYF
v_gene: TRBV20-1
abundance: -
j_gene: TRBJ2-3
d_gene: TRBD2

CDR3nt: -
CDR3aa: CASSFGQGAEYF
v_gene: TRBV28
abundance: many
j_gene: TRBJ2-7
d_gene: -

CDR3nt: TGTGCCACCAGCAGAGTGGGATTCTCAAGCTCCTACAATGAGCAGTTCTTC
CDR3aa: CATSRVGFSSSYNEQFF
v_gene: TRBV15
abundance: many
j_gene: TRBJ2-1
d_gene: -

CDR3nt: TGCGCCAGCAGCTTGGAGGGGCACGAGCAGTACTTC
CDR3aa: CASSLEGHEQYF
v_gene: TRBV5-1
abundance: many
j_gene: TRBJ2-7
d_gene: -

CDR3nt: TGTGCCAGCAGCTTGGGGCGAGCCGGTAGGGAGGCAGATACGCAGTATTTT
CDR3aa: CASSLGRAGREADTQYF
v_gene: TRBV5-6
abundance: -
j_gene: TRBJ2-3
d_gene: -

CDR3nt: TGCAGTGCGATACGGCGGGAGGGCCACGAGACCCAGTACTTC
CDR3aa: CSAIRREGHETQYF
v_gene: TRBV20-1
abundance: few
j_gene: TRBJ2-5
d_gene: TRBD2

CDR3nt: TGTGCCAGCAGACTCCAGCTAGCGGGGCAGGTAGATACGCAGTATTTT
CDR3aa: CASRLQLAGQVDTQYF
v_gene: TRBV2
abundance: -
j_gene: TRBJ2-3
d_gene: TRBD2